A single sample is the source of the 7 T cell receptor beta chains below, sequenced in a study of CD8 T cells in ankylosing spondylitis. Study-level results: Ankylosing spondylitis blood appeared to be characterized by a TCR beta motif of several highly homologous variants.

TCRdb re-derived calls from the 5' RACE reads in MiXCR, one entry per CDR3 protein. The table shows 700,000 or so distinct CDR3 sequences, with roughly 19% occurring only once. No antigen is known for these receptors. The material sequenced was blood, either unsorted or a sorted T cell fraction (not recorded which). The receptors were sampled from a male donor with ankylosing spondylitis.

This clonotype occurred many times. The gene calls are TRBV5-6 and TRBJ2-4, with D hard to call. Germline V gene lookup returns CDR1 SGHDT and CDR2 YYEEEE. V gave up 0 bases and J gave up 0 bases, with 4 bases separating them. The length of the CDR3 is 14 residues. CDR3 sequence: CASSLELAKNIQYF. The CDR3 DNA reads TGTGCCAGCAGCTTGGAGTTAGCCAAAAACATTCAGTACTTC. The full variable domain, rest sourced from reference TRBV5-6 and TRBJ2-4, is DAGVTQSPTHLIKTRGQQVTLRCSPKSGHDTVSWYQQALGQGPQFIFQYYEEEERQRGNFPDRFSGHQFPNYSSELNVNALLLGDSALYLCASSLELAKNIQYFGAGTRLSVL.

This clonotype showed up just a few times. V gene TRBV20-1 combines with J gene TRBJ1-3; D ambiguous. V was pared by 0 bases and J by 3 bases, with 9 bases between. CDR3 size: 14 residues. Germline loops: CDR1 DFQATT, CDR2 SNEGSKA (reference sequence). The CDR3 bases are TGCAGTGCTAGAGATACCATCCATGGAAACACCATATATTTT. This codes for CSARDTIHGNTIYF.

This clonotype was observed a handful of times. This chain connects TRBV5-1 to TRBJ2-5, with 9 bases aligning to TRBD1. Germline CDR1 is SGHRS and CDR2 is YFSETQ. V lost 3 bases, J lost 5 bases, and 5 bases stayed unmatched. The length of the CDR3 is 14 residues. CDR3 in DNA: TGCGCCAGCAGCTACGACAGGGGGAAGGAGACCCAGTACTTC. This translates into CASSYDRGKETQYF. Looking up the rest from reference TRBV5-1 and TRBJ2-5 gives the full variable domain: KAGVTQTPRYLIKTRGQQVTLSCSPISGHRSVSWYQQTPGQGLQFLFEYFSETQRNKGNFPGRFSGRQFSNSRSEMNVSTLELGDSALYLCASSYDRGKETQYFGPGTRLLVL.

This clonotype was counted a single time. The chain joins TRBV5-6 to TRBJ2-7, with TRBD2 matching over 9 bases. After removal of 4 bases from V and 5 bases from J, the junction contained 13 bases not matched to a gene. This CDR3 has 16 residues. Germline CDR1 SGHDT, CDR2 YYEEEE. The CDR3 loop is CASSLTKTSGPHEQYF. Written as DNA, the CDR3 is TGTGCCAGCAGCCTAACCAAGACTAGCGGTCCCCACGAGCAGTACTTC.

V gene TRBV9 combines with J gene TRBJ2-2, with D perhaps matching TRBD1 (6 bases). Trimming pared 4 bases from V and 4 bases from J, leaving 14 bases between. The germline CDR1 and CDR2 sequences are SGDLS and YYNGEE. The CDR3 totals 15 residues. CDR3: CASSSDFRGTGELFF. CDR3 sequence (DNA): TGTGCCAGCAGCTCGGACTTCAGGGGCACCGGGGAGCTGTTTTTT.

This clonotype was seen more than once but under ten times. The genes are TRBV7-2 and TRBJ2-3; perhaps TRBD2 as D (5 bases). The CDR3 is 16 residues long. The germline V gene encodes CDR1 SGHTA and CDR2 FQGNSA. V lost 1 base and J lost 4, with 15 bases in between. For the CDR3, the DNA is TGTGCCAGCAGCTTAGGACTTAGGGCTAGCCCAGATACGCAGTATTTT. Translating it yields CASSLGLRASPDTQYF.

This clonotype has more than one count but fewer than ten. V gene TRBV7-2 combines with J gene TRBJ2-7; TRBD1 might be the D (6 bases). This CDR3 is built from 13 residues. Trimming shortened V by 5 bases and J by 3 bases, and 11 bases separated the two germline ends. Per the germline V gene, CDR1 is SGHTA and CDR2 is FQGNSA. The CDR3 protein is CASSVEQGYEQYF. The CDR3 coding sequence is TGTGCCAGCAGCGTCGAACAGGGCTACGAGCAGTACTTC. Full variable domain (remainder filled in from reference TRBV7-2 and TRBJ2-7): GAGVSQSPSNKVTEKGKDVELRCDPISGHTALYWYRQSLGQGLEFLIYFQGNSAPDKSGLPSDRFSAERTGGSVSTLTIQRTQQEDSAVYLCASSVEQGYEQYFGPGTRLTVT.